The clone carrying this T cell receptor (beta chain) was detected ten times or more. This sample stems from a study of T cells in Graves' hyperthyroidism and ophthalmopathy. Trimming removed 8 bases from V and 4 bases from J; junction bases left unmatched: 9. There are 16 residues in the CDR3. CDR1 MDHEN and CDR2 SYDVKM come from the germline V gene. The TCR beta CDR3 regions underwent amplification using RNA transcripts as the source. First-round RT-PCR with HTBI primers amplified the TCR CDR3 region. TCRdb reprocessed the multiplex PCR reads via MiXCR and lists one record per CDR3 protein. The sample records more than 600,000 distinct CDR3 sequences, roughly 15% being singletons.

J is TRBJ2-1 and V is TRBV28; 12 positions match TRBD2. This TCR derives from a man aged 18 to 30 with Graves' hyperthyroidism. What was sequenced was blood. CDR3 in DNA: TGTGCCAGCCGACTAGCGGGAGCGATCCTGTACAATGAGCAGTTCTTC. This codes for CASRLAGAILYNEQFF.